The 26 T cell receptor beta chains listed next were all sequenced from one sample in a study of spatial heterogeneity in lung cancer. Study results and caveats: How many expanded intratumoral alpha and beta TCRs were present tracked the tumor mutation count, which was a count of nonsynonymous mutations.

These receptors' targets are unknown. Using its own MiXCR run on the 5' RACE reads, TCRdb lists one record per CDR3 protein. This sample has more than 5,000 distinct CDR3 sequences, with 7.8% found just once. Time point here: sample taken at primary tumor resection. The specimen comprised lung tumor tissue, sampled at surgery. The receptors derive from a female donor with early-stage non-small cell lung cancer.

This clonotype rates as medium-sized. V is TRBV28 and J is TRBJ1-5; perhaps TRBD1 as D (5 bases). The CDR3 has 13 residues. Trimming pared 6 bases from V and 8 bases from J, leaving 14 bases between. Germline V gives CDR1 MDHEN, CDR2 SYDVKM. Written as DNA, the CDR3 is TGTGCCAGCAGCCTGGAGGGGCAGAAGCCCCAGCATTTT. Protein: CASSLEGQKPQHF.

This clonotype was observed many times. This rearrangement joins TRBV20-1 to TRBJ1-1, with 8 positions matching TRBD1. J was trimmed by 1 base and V by 6 bases; bases with no gene match: 1. The CDR3 covers 12 residues. Per the germline V gene, CDR1 is DFQATT and CDR2 is SNEGSKA (reference sequence). In DNA, the CDR3 is TGCAGTGCCGGGACAGGGAACACTGAAGCTTTCTTT. It codes for CSAGTGNTEAFF.

Only a few counts were recorded for this clonotype. The chain has TRBV10-3 and TRBJ2-7; D is uncertain. The germline gives CDR1 ENHRY, CDR2 SYGVKD. CDR3 length: 13 residues. Trimming removed 0 bases from V and 0 bases from J, with 3 bases in between. In DNA, the CDR3 is TGTGCCATCAGTGAGTCATCCTCCTACGAGCAGTACTTC. Amino acid sequence: CAISESSSYEQYF.

By share, this clonotype ranks as medium-sized. V usage is TRBV6-1 and J usage is TRBJ2-7, with D possibly being TRBD1 (6 bases). Germline V gene lookup returns CDR1 MNHNS and CDR2 SASEGT. The CDR3 is 11 amino acids. V was clipped by 11 bases and J by 5 bases, with 13 bases between them. The CDR3 DNA reads as TGTGCCTTTAGCAGGGGTGACGAGCAGTACTTC. This gives the protein CAFSRGDEQYF.

V usage is TRBV6-5 and J usage is TRBJ1-2, with D unresolved. Trimming left V 0 bases short and J 8 bases short, with 10 bases between. The germline V gene encodes CDR1 MNHEY and CDR2 SVGAGI. The CDR3 has 13 amino acids. The CDR3 nucleotides are TGTGCCAGCAGTTACTCGACGAACAGAGGCTACACCTTC. It is translated as CASSYSTNRGYTF.

This clonotype showed up many times. The chain employs TRBV6-2 or TRBV6-3 and TRBJ2-1, with D possibly matching TRBD2 (5 bases). Germline V gene lookup returns CDR1 MNHEY and CDR2 SVGEGT. Trimming pared 10 bases from V and 9 bases from J, leaving 13 bases between. The CDR3 runs to 11 residues. The CDR3 DNA follows: TGTGCCAACAACCGGGGTGCTGAGCAGTTCTTC. This encodes CANNRGAEQFF.

Sample share makes this clonotype medium-sized (0.01 to 0.1%). Written as DNA, the CDR3 is TGTGCCAGCAGCTTGGCCCCAGCTCCCAATCAGCCCCAGCATTTT. This codes for CASSLAPAPNQPQHF. This chain joins TRBV5-4 and TRBJ1-5; D remains unclear. The CDR3 consists of 15 residues. Trimming cost V 0 bases and J 3 bases, with 10 bases left between them. CDR1 is SGHNT, CDR2 YYREEE, per germline (reference sequence).

This clonotype is medium-sized in the sample. This chain uses TRBV3-1 with TRBJ2-3; D tentatively reads TRBD1 or TRBD2 (5 bases each). This CDR3 comprises 14 residues. Germline lookup yields CDR1 LGHDT and CDR2 YNNKEL (reference sequence). V lost 4 bases and J lost 4, with 12 bases in between. The CDR3 DNA reads as TGTGCCAGCAGCCCGGTTCGGGGCGCAGATACGCAGTATTTT. This gives the protein CASSPVRGADTQYF.

The chain links TRBV29-1 to TRBJ2-7; D may correspond to TRBD1 or TRBD2 (5 bases each). This CDR3 has 12 residues. The V end was cut by 7 bases, the J end by 6 bases, with 16 bases between. Germline assignment: CDR1 SQVTM and CDR2 ANQGSEA. In nucleotides, the CDR3 is TGCAGCGGCCGGGACCTGTGGGGCGAGCAGTACTTC. It codes for CSGRDLWGEQYF.

This clonotype ranks as medium-sized (0.01 to 0.1%). The chain recombines TRBV18 with TRBJ2-1; weak D call: TRBD1 (5 bases). Germline V CDR1 and CDR2: KGHSH, LQKENI. V lost 8 bases and J lost 0, with 11 bases in between. CDR3 length: 14 amino acids. CDR3 sequence (DNA): TGTGCCAGCCGACAGCCGAGCTCCTACAATGAGCAGTTCTTC. It yields the protein CASRQPSSYNEQFF.

In this sample, this clonotype is medium-sized. The rearrangement uses TRBV27 and TRBJ2-7, with 9 bases that match TRBD2. Germline CDR1 MNHEY, CDR2 SMNVEV (reference sequence). J gave up 5 bases and V 4 bases, and 15 bases lay outside the gene matches. CDR3 length equals 17 residues. CDR3 amino acids: CASSYQAGGSFRHEQYF. For the CDR3, the DNA is TGTGCCAGCAGTTATCAAGCGGGAGGTTCTTTCCGCCACGAGCAGTACTTC.

This clonotype has ten or more counts. The chain carries TRBV7-2 and TRBJ2-1; possible D gene TRBD1, 6 bases. The CDR3 runs 15 residues. With 4 bases removed from V and 4 bases from J, the gap between germline ends came to 14 bases. CDR1 is SGHTA, CDR2 FQGNSA, per germline. CDR3 sequence: CASSSGGQPYNEQFF. In nucleotides, the CDR3 is TGTGCCAGCAGCTCCGGCGGACAGCCGTACAATGAGCAGTTCTTC.

By proportion, this clonotype is medium-sized. As DNA, the CDR3 is TGCAGTGCTAGAGCAGGGGTAGTAAATGAAAAACTGTTTTTT. It encodes CSARAGVVNEKLFF. V and J are TRBV20-1 and TRBJ1-4; tentative D call: TRBD1 (6 bases). The CDR3 spans 14 residues. Between the trimmed V and J ends, which lost 1 base and 5 bases, there was a span of 11 bases. Looked up from germline, CDR1 is DFQATT and CDR2 is SNEGSKA (reference sequence).

The table lists this clonotype with many counts. The chain recombines TRBV29-1 with TRBJ2-1; 8 bases line up with TRBD1. The CDR3 sequence is 14 residues long. CDR1 and CDR2 (germline): SQVTM, ANQGSEA. The V and J ends lost 7 bases and 9 bases, in that order; junction bases with no gene match: 14. The CDR3 here is CSAAGQGAGGEQFF. In DNA, the CDR3 is TGCAGCGCCGCCGGTCAGGGGGCCGGGGGTGAGCAGTTCTTC.

This clonotype occurred many times. The chain combines TRBV19 with TRBJ2-2; no clear D gene. The ends were cut back, 5 bases at V and 1 base at J, with 5 bases in the middle. The CDR3 sequence is 13 residues long. The germline CDR1 and CDR2 sequences are LNHDA and SQIVND (reference sequence). The CDR3 coding sequence is TGTGCCAGTAGTGAACAGAACACCGGGGAGCTGTTTTTT. Translated, it gives CASSEQNTGELFF. The variable domain in full, with the rest retrieved from reference TRBV19 and TRBJ2-2, is DGGITQSPKYLFRKEGQNVTLSCEQNLNHDAMYWYRQDPGQGLRLIYYSQIVNDFQKGDIAEGYSVSREKKESFPLTVTSAQKNPTAFYLCASSEQNTGELFFGEGSRLTVL.

Ten or more counts support this clonotype. This sequence joins TRBV5-1 and TRBJ1-1; D unresolved. Between the trimmed V and J ends, which lost 0 bases and 5 bases, there was a span of 11 bases. The CDR3 totals 14 residues. CDR1 and CDR2 from the germline V gene are SGHRS and YFSETQ. CDR3 sequence: CASSLVGVVTEAFF. The CDR3, as DNA: TGCGCCAGCAGCTTGGTCGGGGTGGTGACTGAAGCTTTCTTT.

Of note for this clonotype: A much larger clonotype is one base distant, so this may be a read error. The chain couples TRBV9 to TRBJ1-1, with D possibly matching TRBD1 (5 bases). Trimming cost V 3 bases and J 4 bases, with 13 bases left between them. Germline loops: CDR1 SGDLS, CDR2 YYNGEE. This CDR3 is built from 14 residues. The chain's CDR3 is CASSGQRGATEAFF. Written as DNA, the CDR3 is TGTGCCAGCAGCGGACAGAGAGGGGCCACTGAAGCTTTCTTT.

This chain uses TRBV24-1 with TRBJ2-1, with D uncertain. There are 11 residues in the CDR3. V lost 10 bases to trimming and J lost 8 bases, with 11 bases between them. Per germline, CDR1 KGHDR and CDR2 SFDVKD. As DNA, the CDR3 is TGTGCCACGGGTAATGGTTATGAGCAGTTCTTC. Its protein is CATGNGYEQFF.

By share, this clonotype ranks as medium-sized. The chain links TRBV24-1 to TRBJ1-5; no clear D. The CDR3 sequence is 9 residues long. Trimming took 7 bases from V and 15 from J, leaving 9 bases between them. CDR1 and CDR2 (germline): KGHDR, SFDVKD. CDR3 in amino acids: CATSRLRHF. In DNA, the CDR3 is TGTGCCACCAGCCGACTCCGGCATTTT.

This clonotype was recorded at least ten times. The chain is built from TRBV19 and TRBJ2-5; 7 bases align to TRBD2. Germline CDR1 and CDR2: LNHDA and SQIVND (reference sequence). V trimming: 3 bases; J trimming: 3 bases; junction bases outside the gene matches: 7. The CDR3 extends over 15 amino acids. CDR3 sequence: CASSMEGLFEETQYF. The CDR3 region has the DNA TGTGCCAGTAGTATGGAGGGACTATTCGAAGAGACCCAGTACTTC.

The CDR3: CASSLDMGVDTGELFF. The CDR3 DNA sequence: TGTGCCAGCAGCCTCGACATGGGGGTGGATACCGGGGAGCTGTTTTTT. The chain links TRBV12-3 or TRBV12-4 to TRBJ2-2, with D perhaps matching TRBD1 or TRBD2 (5 bases each). Trimming shortened V by 6 bases and J by 5 bases, and 19 bases separated the two germline ends. The CDR3 has 16 amino acids.

This clonotype came up many times. The V and J genes are TRBV12-3 or TRBV12-4 and TRBJ2-7, with 7 bases matching TRBD2. This CDR3 is built from 15 residues. V trimming: 6 bases; J trimming: 2 bases; junction bases outside the gene matches: 10. In DNA form, the CDR3 reads TGTGCCAGCAGCGGGGGGATGGGGTCCCCCTACGAGCAGTACTTC. Encoded protein: CASSGGMGSPYEQYF.

There are many counts of this clonotype. This chain connects TRBV20-1 to TRBJ2-7; 9 positions match TRBD2. Per the germline V gene, CDR1 is DFQATT and CDR2 is SNEGSKA (reference sequence). This CDR3 has 12 residues. With 4 bases clipped from V and 4 bases from J, the junction kept 2 bases outside the gene matches. CDR3 DNA sequence: TGCAGTGCTACGGGACTAGCTTACGAGCAGTACTTC. Amino acid sequence: CSATGLAYEQYF.

In its sample, this clonotype ranks as medium-sized. The CDR3 protein is CASSPQGPDEQFF. The CDR3 nucleotides read TGTGCCTCGAGCCCCCAGGGTCCGGATGAGCAGTTCTTC. This rearrangement joins TRBV10-3 to TRBJ2-1; D possibly corresponds to TRBD1 (5 bases). The germline V gene has CDR1 ENHRY and CDR2 SYGVKD. The CDR3 totals 13 residues. V gave up 11 bases and J gave up 8 bases, with 19 bases separating them.

This clonotype ranks as medium-sized (0.01 to 0.1%). The chain has TRBV18 and TRBJ2-5; D is undetermined. V shed 2 bases and J shed 5 bases, with 18 bases lying between them. CDR1 and CDR2 (germline): KGHSH, LQKENI. The CDR3 is 16 amino acids. The CDR3 nucleotides are TGTGCCAGCTCACCAGTCCCCCGCTGGCTCAGGGAGACCCAGTACTTC. This translates into CASSPVPRWLRETQYF.

This clonotype is labeled medium-sized (0.01 to 0.1%). This chain connects TRBV11-2 to TRBJ2-1, with TRBD2 matching 14 bases. Germline V gene data show CDR1 as SGHAT and CDR2 as FQNNGV. The CDR3 extends over 20 amino acids. Germline trimming cut 5 bases from V and 0 bases from J; bases unmatched to any gene: 12. The DNA for the CDR3 is TGTGCCAGCAGCCCCCGACGGATGACTAGCGGGGGGGTCTCCTACAATGAGCAGTTCTTC. This encodes CASSPRRMTSGGVSYNEQFF.